The 24 T cell receptor beta chains presented below share a single source sample, sequenced in a study of shared clonotypes between healthy human individuals. This table comes from immunoSEQ multiplex PCR, and its TCRdb copy is limited to in-frame clones, with some not included. The sample gives roughly 1,100,000 clones, 75% of which show up once; approximately 1.5% is in the top ten. Sequencing was done on a sample of memory CD4+ T cells sorted from blood. As for subset: CD45RA-negative fraction. These receptor sequences come from a man younger than 35 in good health.

The chain has TRBV18 and TRBJ2-7; perhaps TRBD1 as D (6 bases). Trimming pared 6 bases from V and 5 bases from J, leaving 20 bases between. The CDR3 runs to 15 residues. CDR1 is KGHSH, CDR2 LQKENI, per germline. The CDR3 DNA reads as TGTGCCAGCTCTCCTAACCAGGGGATGTACAACGAGCAGTACTTC. Protein sequence: CASSPNQGMYNEQYF.

This clone showed up just a few times. This chain links TRBV2 with TRBJ1-6; D is perhaps TRBD1 (5 bases). Trimming took off 7 bases at V and 5 bases at J, with 9 bases between the two ends. CDR3 length equals 13 residues. Germline V CDR1 and CDR2: SNHLY, FYNNEI. CDR3 protein: CASTGTNNSPLHF. The CDR3 DNA reads as TGTGCCAGCACTGGGACGAATAATTCACCCCTCCACTTT.

The rearrangement links TRBV4-1 to TRBJ2-3; 8 nucleotides match TRBD2. The CDR3 totals 15 residues. The germline gives CDR1 MGHRA, CDR2 YSYEKL. V was pared by 4 bases and J by 6 bases, with 9 bases of the junction left unmatched. This chain's CDR3 is CASSLGSGGRDTQYF. DNA of the CDR3: TGCGCCAGCAGCCTGGGATCGGGAGGGAGGGATACGCAGTATTTT.

CDR3 sequence reads: CASNPGQGLRYEQYF. CDR3 in DNA: TGCGCCAGCAACCCTGGACAGGGATTGCGCTACGAGCAGTACTTC. This chain links TRBV5-1 with TRBJ2-7; 8 nucleotides agree with TRBD1. CDR1 and CDR2 from the germline V gene are SGHRS and YFSETQ. The V segment lost 6 bases and the J segment 3 bases; nucleotides outside the gene matches: 11. The CDR3 covers 15 residues. The full variable domain, with the rest looked up from reference TRBV5-1 and TRBJ2-7, is KAGVTQTPRYLIKTRGQQVTLSCSPISGHRSVSWYQQTPGQGLQFLFEYFSETQRNKGNFPGRFSGRQFSNSRSEMNVSTLELGDSALYLCASNPGQGLRYEQYFGPGTRLTVT.

The rearrangement joins TRBV11-1 to TRBJ1-1; D gene unclear. The V and J ends lost 1 base and 1 base respectively, with 10 bases between them. This CDR3 has 15 amino acids. The germline V gene has CDR1 SGHAT and CDR2 FQDESV (reference sequence). DNA of the CDR3: TGTGCCAGCAGCTTAGTAGGGTTTGGGAACACTGAAGCTTTCTTT. Its protein product is CASSLVGFGNTEAFF.

V usage is TRBV5-1 and J usage is TRBJ2-7, with TRBD1 matching 9 bases. The V segment lost 0 bases and the J segment 3 bases; nucleotides outside the gene matches: 4. The germline V gene has CDR1 SGHRS and CDR2 YFSETQ. The CDR3 covers 15 residues. CDR3 nucleotide sequence: TGCGCCAGCAGCTTGGGGCGGGGACAGGGCTACGAGCAGTACTTC. This translates into CASSLGRGQGYEQYF.

The chain has TRBV20-1 and TRBJ2-5; D remains unclear. The V and J ends lost 8 bases and 1 base respectively, with 8 bases between them. Germline V CDR1 and CDR2: DFQATT, SNEGSKA (reference sequence). This CDR3 is 11 amino acids long. This CDR3 is CSYMSQETQYF. In DNA form, the CDR3 reads TGCAGTTATATGTCCCAAGAGACCCAGTACTTC.

The chain employs TRBV27 and TRBJ2-7; 7 positions match TRBD2. V lost 5 bases, J lost 4 bases, and 8 bases stayed unmatched. Germline V gene sequence: CDR1 MNHEY, CDR2 SMNVEV (reference sequence). The CDR3 is 14 amino acids. DNA for the CDR3: TGTGCCAGCAGTCCAGCGGGGTTAAGGTACGAGCAGTACTTC. This sequence encodes CASSPAGLRYEQYF.

Points on this clone: Other nucleotide sequences in the sample specify the same CDR3. J is TRBJ1-1 and V is TRBV30, with a tentative D call TRBD1 (5 bases). The CDR3 loop spans 13 amino acids. With 3 bases removed from V and 2 bases from J, the gap between germline ends came to 10 bases. Per the germline V gene, CDR1 is GTSNPN and CDR2 is SVGIG (reference sequence). The CDR3, as DNA: TGTGCCTGGAGCCAAAGGGGTAACACTGAAGCTTTCTTT. It encodes CAWSQRGNTEAFF.

This clone was counted a few times. The gene calls are TRBV6-8 and TRBJ2-3; tentatively, D is TRBD1 (6 bases). CDR3 length equals 19 residues. CDR1 MNHGY and CDR2 SAAAGT come from the germline V gene. The V end was cut by 6 bases, the J end by 3 bases, with 28 bases between. The CDR3 spells CASSLTHDKQGFNTDTQYF. CDR3 in DNA: TGTGCCAGCAGCCTTACACACGACAAACAGGGCTTTAATACAGATACGCAGTATTTT.

The genes are TRBV7-2 and TRBJ2-2; 7 positions agree with TRBD2. This CDR3 contains 16 residues. Germline CDR1 SGHTA, CDR2 FQGNSA. Trimming cost V 4 bases and J 4 bases; bases outside gene matches: 9. This chain's CDR3 is CASSSDGTNPTGELFF. The CDR3 nucleotides are TGTGCCAGCAGCTCCGATGGGACTAACCCCACCGGGGAGCTGTTTTTT.

This rearrangement joins TRBV6-4 to TRBJ2-1; 10 positions match TRBD2. The CDR3 contains 15 residues. Germline V gives CDR1 MRHNA, CDR2 SNTAGT. The V segment lost 4 bases and the J segment 6 bases; nucleotides outside the gene matches: 6. As DNA, the CDR3 is TGTGCCAGCAGTGTTTCCACTAGCGGGGCCAATGAGCAGTTCTTC. It translates to CASSVSTSGANEQFF.

DNA of the CDR3: TGTGCCAGCAGCTTAGGGGACAGGGGGTCGAACCAGCCCCAGCATTTT. Translated, it gives CASSLGDRGSNQPQHF. V and J are TRBV7-2 and TRBJ1-5; TRBD1 matches at 11 bases. From germline, CDR1 is SGHTA and CDR2 FQGNSA. There are 16 residues in the CDR3. The junction had 6 bases not matched to a gene; V was cut back by 1 base and J by 7 bases.

The rearrangement uses TRBV6-1 and TRBJ1-5; the D gene is possibly TRBD1 (6 bases). V was trimmed by 0 bases and J by 7 bases, leaving 13 bases between them. CDR1 is MNHNS, CDR2 SASEGT, per germline. This CDR3 comprises 15 residues. As DNA, the CDR3 is TGTGCCAGCAGTGAAGCTCTGAAAACAGGGCAGCCCCAGCATTTT. Its protein product is CASSEALKTGQPQHF.

This chain links TRBV28 with TRBJ2-2; 8 bases are a match to TRBD2. Germline CDR1 reads MDHEN; CDR2 reads SYDVKM. The CDR3 has 14 residues. Germline trimming cut 8 bases from V and 4 bases from J; bases unmatched to any gene: 6. CDR3 loop: CASGRGVSTGELFF. For the CDR3, the DNA is TGTGCCAGCGGGCGGGGGGTCTCCACCGGGGAGCTGTTTTTT.

The chain links TRBV11-3 to TRBJ2-7; D is ambiguous. Germline loops: CDR1 SGHNT, CDR2 YENEEA. Trimming removed 5 bases from V and 2 bases from J, with 16 bases in between. The CDR3 totals 15 residues. CDR3 sequence: CASSPSHAGAYEQYF. For the CDR3, the DNA is TGTGCCAGCAGCCCCTCCCATGCAGGAGCCTACGAGCAGTACTTC.

With respect to this clone: A far larger clone lies a single base away; this is likely a read error. V is TRBV30 and J is TRBJ1-1; 7 positions agree with TRBD1. V dropped 3 bases and J dropped 3; count of bases not matched to a gene: 10. Germline V gives CDR1 GTSNPN, CDR2 SVGIG (reference sequence). There are 15 residues in the CDR3. The CDR3 bases are TGTGCCTGGAGCGCAGCCGGGACAGAGGACACTGAAGCTTTCTTT. Protein product: CAWSAAGTEDTEAFF. Full variable domain (missing parts from reference TRBV30 and TRBJ1-1): SQTIHQWPATLVQPVGSPLSLECTVEGTSNPNLYWYRQAAGRGLQLLFYSVGIGQISSEVPQNLSASRPQDRQFILSSKKLLLSDSGFYLCAWSAAGTEDTEAFFGQGTRLTVV.

The chain links TRBV6-1 to TRBJ2-3, with D maybe TRBD2 (6 bases). Trimming stripped 6 bases from V and 4 bases from J, with 14 bases between. Germline loops: CDR1 MNHNS, CDR2 SASEGT. This CDR3 region has 14 residues. CDR3 nucleotide sequence: TGTGCCAGCAGGGACCCAGGGACTTCAGATACGCAGTATTTT. Its protein is CASRDPGTSDTQYF.

This chain connects TRBV11-2 to TRBJ2-7, with no clear D. Per germline, CDR1 SGHAT and CDR2 FQNNGV. This CDR3 spans 16 amino acids. V shed 5 bases and J shed 0 bases, with 17 bases lying between them. CDR3 amino acids: CASSPRRGTSSYEQYF. In DNA, the CDR3 is TGTGCCAGCAGCCCCCGAAGAGGAACCAGCTCCTACGAGCAGTACTTC.

This rearrangement joins TRBV9 to TRBJ2-3, with TRBD2 matching over 13 bases. With V trimmed by 4 bases and J by 4 bases, 6 bases remained unmatched. The CDR3 sequence is 16 residues long. Germline V lookup: CDR1 SGDLS, CDR2 YYNGEE. CDR3 bases: TGTGCCAGCAGCTCTAGGACTAGCGGGAGAGCAGATACGCAGTATTTT. As protein: CASSSRTSGRADTQYF. Variable domain in full (rest from reference TRBV9 and TRBJ2-3): DSGVTQTPKHLITATGQRVTLRCSPRSGDLSVYWYQQSLDQGLQFLIQYYNGEERAKGNILERFSAQQFPDLHSELNLSSLELGDSALYFCASSSRTSGRADTQYFGPGTRLTVL.

Remarks on this clone: Within the sample, other DNA sequences also encode this same CDR3. The CDR3 region has the DNA TGTGCCATCAGTGCGGGGGACACTGAAGCTTTCTTT. Its translation is CAISAGDTEAFF. The chain carries TRBV10-3 and TRBJ1-1; a weak D match, TRBD1 (5 bases). CDR3 size: 12 residues. Germline values: CDR1 ENHRY, CDR2 SYGVKD. V lost 4 bases to trimming and J lost 3 bases, with 6 bases between them.

This chain uses TRBV4-1 with TRBJ2-1, with D possibly TRBD1 on 7 matching bases. CDR1 is MGHRA, CDR2 YSYEKL, per germline. The CDR3 length is 18 residues. V lost 1 base to trimming and J lost 4 bases, with 20 bases between them. The DNA for the CDR3 is TGCGCCAGCAGCCAAGTCGGGGGCCTCGGGACAGCTTACAATGAGCAGTTCTTC. Encoded protein: CASSQVGGLGTAYNEQFF.

V is TRBV15 and J is TRBJ2-5, with D maybe TRBD2 (6 bases). V was clipped by 7 bases and J by 1 base, with 19 bases between them. This CDR3 has 16 residues. Germline loops: CDR1 LNHNV, CDR2 YYDKDF (reference sequence). CDR3 loop: CATTRPGGGFQETQYF. CDR3 nucleotide sequence: TGTGCCACCACCCGACCGGGTGGGGGGTTCCAAGAGACCCAGTACTTC.

The sample holds one count of this clone. The chain employs TRBV5-4 and TRBJ2-7, with TRBD1 matching 8 bases. Trimming took 4 bases from V and 4 from J; bases not matched to a gene: 10. The CDR3 consists of 15 residues. Germline V gene lookup returns CDR1 SGHNT and CDR2 YYREEE (reference sequence). The CDR3 DNA is TGTGCCAGCAGCCCAGGACAGGGTTATACTTACGAGCAGTACTTC. This sequence encodes CASSPGQGYTYEQYF.